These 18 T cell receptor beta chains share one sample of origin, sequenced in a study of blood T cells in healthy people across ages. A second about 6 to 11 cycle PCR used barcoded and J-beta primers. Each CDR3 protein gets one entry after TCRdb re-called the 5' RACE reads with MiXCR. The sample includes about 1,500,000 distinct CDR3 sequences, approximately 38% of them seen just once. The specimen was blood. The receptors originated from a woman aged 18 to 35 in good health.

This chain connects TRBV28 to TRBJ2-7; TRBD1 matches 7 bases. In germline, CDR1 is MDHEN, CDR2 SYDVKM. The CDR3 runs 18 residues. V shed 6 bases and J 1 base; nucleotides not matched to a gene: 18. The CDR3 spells CASRGFLYNWDSSYEQYF. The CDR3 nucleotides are TGTGCCAGCAGAGGCTTCCTGTACAACTGGGACAGTTCCTACGAGCAGTACTTC. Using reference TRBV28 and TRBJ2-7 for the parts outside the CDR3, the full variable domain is DVKVTQSSRYLVKRTGEKVFLECVQDMDHENMFWYRQDPGLGLRLIYFSYDVKMKEKGDIPEGYSVSREKKERFSLILESASTNQTSMYLCASRGFLYNWDSSYEQYFGPGTRLTVT.

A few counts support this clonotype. The CDR3 loop reads CASSLGAVYNEQYF. In DNA, the CDR3 is TGTGCCAGCAGCTTGGGAGCGGTCTACAATGAGCAGTACTTC. The J gene is TRBJ2-1, the V gene TRBV7-2, with a weak D call TRBD2 (5 bases). The J call may be in error: the DNA end matches TRBJ2-7 better. The length of the CDR3 is 14 residues. Germline CDR1 reads SGHTA; CDR2 reads FQGNSA.

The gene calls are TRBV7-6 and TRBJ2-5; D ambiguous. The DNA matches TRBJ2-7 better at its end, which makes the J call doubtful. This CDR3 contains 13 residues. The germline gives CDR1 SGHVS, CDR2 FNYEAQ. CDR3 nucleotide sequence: TGTGCCAGCAGCTCCCGAGAGGTTGGCGAGCAGTACTTC. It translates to CASSSREVGEQYF.

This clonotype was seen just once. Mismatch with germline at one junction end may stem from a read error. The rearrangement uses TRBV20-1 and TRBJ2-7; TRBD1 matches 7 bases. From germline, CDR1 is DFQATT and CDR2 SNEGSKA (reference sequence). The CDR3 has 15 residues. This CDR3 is CNASDGQDRFYEQYF. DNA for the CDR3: TGCAATGCTAGTGACGGACAGGACCGATTCTACGAGCAGTACTTC.

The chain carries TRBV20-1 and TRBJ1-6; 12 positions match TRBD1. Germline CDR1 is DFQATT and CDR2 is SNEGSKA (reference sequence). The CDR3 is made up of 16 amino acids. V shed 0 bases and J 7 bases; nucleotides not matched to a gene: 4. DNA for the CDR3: TGCAGTGCTAGAGACGGGACAGGGGGCGCAAATTCACCCCTCCACTTT. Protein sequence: CSARDGTGGANSPLHF.

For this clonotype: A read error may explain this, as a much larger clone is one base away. This chain's CDR3 is CASSETGTDYGQYF. CDR3 sequence (DNA): TGTGCCAGCAGCGAGACAGGGACCGACTACGGGCAGTACTTC. The chain combines TRBV7-9 with TRBJ2-7, with TRBD1 matching over 7 bases. The germline V gene has CDR1 SEHNR and CDR2 FQNEAQ (reference sequence). The CDR3 has 14 residues. Full variable domain (remainder filled in from reference TRBV7-9 and TRBJ2-7): DTGVSQNPRHKITKRGQNVTFRCDPISEHNRLYWYRQTLGQGPEFLTYFQNEAQLEKSRLLSDRFSAERPKGSFSTLEIQRTEQGDSAMYLCASSETGTDYGQYFGPGTRLTVT.

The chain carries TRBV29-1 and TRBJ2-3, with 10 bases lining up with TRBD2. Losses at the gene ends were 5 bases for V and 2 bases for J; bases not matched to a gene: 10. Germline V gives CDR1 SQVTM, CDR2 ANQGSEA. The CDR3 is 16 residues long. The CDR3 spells CSVRPGLATLTDTQYF. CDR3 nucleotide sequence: TGCAGCGTTCGACCGGGACTAGCGACACTCACAGATACGCAGTATTTT.

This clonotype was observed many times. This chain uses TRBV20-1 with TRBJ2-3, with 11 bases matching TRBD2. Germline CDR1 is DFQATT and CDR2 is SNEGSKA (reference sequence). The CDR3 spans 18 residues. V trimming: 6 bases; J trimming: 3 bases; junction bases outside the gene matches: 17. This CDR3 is CSAPDRTSGRGGTDTQYF. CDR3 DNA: TGCAGTGCCCCAGATCGAACTAGCGGGAGAGGGGGGACAGATACGCAGTATTTT.

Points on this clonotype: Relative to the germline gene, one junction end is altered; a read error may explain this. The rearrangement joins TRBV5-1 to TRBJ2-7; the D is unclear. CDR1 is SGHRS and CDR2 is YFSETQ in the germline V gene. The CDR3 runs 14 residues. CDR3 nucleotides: TGCGCCAGCAGTTTGGCAGGCAGAAACTACGAGCAGTACTTC. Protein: CASSLAGRNYEQYF. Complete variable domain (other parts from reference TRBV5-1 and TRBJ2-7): KAGVTQTPRYLIKTRGQQVTLSCSPISGHRSVSWYQQTPGQGLQFLFEYFSETQRNKGNFPGRFSGRQFSNSRSEMNVSTLELGDSALYLCASSLAGRNYEQYFGPGTRLTVT.

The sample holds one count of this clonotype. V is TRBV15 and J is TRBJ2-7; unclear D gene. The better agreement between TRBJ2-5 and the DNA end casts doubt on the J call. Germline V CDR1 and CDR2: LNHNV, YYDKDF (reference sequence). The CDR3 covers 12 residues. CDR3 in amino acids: CATSRGMETQYF. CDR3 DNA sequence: TGTGCCACCAGCAGAGGGATGGAGACCCAGTACTTC.

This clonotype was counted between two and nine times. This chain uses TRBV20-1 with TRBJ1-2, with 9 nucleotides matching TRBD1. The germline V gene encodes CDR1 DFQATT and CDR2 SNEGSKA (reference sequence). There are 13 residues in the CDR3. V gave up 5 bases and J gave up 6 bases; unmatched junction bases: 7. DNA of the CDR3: TGCAGTGCTGCCACAGGGGGCTCTAATGGCTACACCTTC. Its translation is CSAATGGSNGYTF.

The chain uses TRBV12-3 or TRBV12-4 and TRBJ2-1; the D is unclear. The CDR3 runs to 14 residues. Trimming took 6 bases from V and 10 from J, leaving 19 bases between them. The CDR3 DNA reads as TGTGCCAGCAGGCCGTGGCTGACCAGCGACGAGCAGTTCTTC. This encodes CASRPWLTSDEQFF.

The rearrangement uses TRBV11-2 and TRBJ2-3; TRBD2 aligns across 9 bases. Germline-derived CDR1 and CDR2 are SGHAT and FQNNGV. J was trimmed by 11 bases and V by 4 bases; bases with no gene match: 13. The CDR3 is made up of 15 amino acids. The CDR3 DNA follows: TGTGCCAGCAGCTGGATTAGCGGGGGCCCCAAAGGGCAGTATTTT. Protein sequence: CASSWISGGPKGQYF. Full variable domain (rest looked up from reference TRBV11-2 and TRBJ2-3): EAGVAQSPRYKIIEKRQSVAFWCNPISGHATLYWYQQILGQGPKLLIQFQNNGVVDDSQLPKDRFSAERLKGVDSTLKIQPAKLEDSAVYLCASSWISGGPKGQYFGPGTRLTVL.

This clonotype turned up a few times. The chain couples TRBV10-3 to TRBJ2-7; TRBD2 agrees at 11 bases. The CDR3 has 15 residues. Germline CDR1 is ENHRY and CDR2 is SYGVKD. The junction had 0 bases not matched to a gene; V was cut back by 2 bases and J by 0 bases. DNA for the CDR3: TGTGCCATCAGTGAGGGACTAGCGGGCTCCTACGAGCAGTACTTC. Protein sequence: CAISEGLAGSYEQYF.

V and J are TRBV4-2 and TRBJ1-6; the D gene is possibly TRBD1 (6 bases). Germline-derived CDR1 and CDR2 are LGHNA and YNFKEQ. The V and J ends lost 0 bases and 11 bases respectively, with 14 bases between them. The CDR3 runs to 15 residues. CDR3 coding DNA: TGTGCCAGCAGCCAAGAGGGGACACTGGTTGCACCCCTCCACTTT. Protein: CASSQEGTLVAPLHF.

For the CDR3, the DNA is TGTGCCAGCAGTTTGAGGGCAGGAACTAATGAAAAACTGTTTTTT. Translation gives CASSLRAGTNEKLFF. The rearrangement uses TRBV28 and TRBJ1-4; D is uncertain. Per germline, CDR1 MDHEN and CDR2 SYDVKM. Trimming cost V 3 bases and J 1 base, with 9 bases left between them. This CDR3 comprises 15 residues.

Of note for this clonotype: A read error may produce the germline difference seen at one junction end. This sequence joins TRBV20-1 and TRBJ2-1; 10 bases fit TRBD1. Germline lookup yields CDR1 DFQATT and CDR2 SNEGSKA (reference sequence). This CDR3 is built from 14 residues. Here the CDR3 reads CGAAWTGGSNEQFF. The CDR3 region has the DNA TGCGGTGCTGCCTGGACAGGGGGTAGCAATGAGCAGTTCTTC.

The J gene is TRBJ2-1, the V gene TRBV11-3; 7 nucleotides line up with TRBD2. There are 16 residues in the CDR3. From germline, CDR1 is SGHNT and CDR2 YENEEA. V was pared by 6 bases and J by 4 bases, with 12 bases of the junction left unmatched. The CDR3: CASSTGGWRGYNEQFF. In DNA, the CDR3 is TGTGCCAGCAGTACCGGGGGGTGGAGAGGATACAATGAGCAGTTCTTC.